Shown below are 28 T cell receptor beta chains from a single sample sequenced in a study of vaccination and CD4 T cells after COVID-19. An Oncomine TCR Beta short-read assay was used to sequence the DNA from cultured CD4+ T cells. MiXCR, applied by TCRdb to the PCR reads, yields one record per CDR3 protein. The repertoire holds about 16,000 distinct CDR3 sequences, with 50% to 65% as singletons. Time point of the sample: late sampling 161 to 241 days after vaccination in three convalescent patients. Stated treatment: approximately 9-day PBMC culture with coronavirus spike peptide pools or control peptides (ViraFEST assay). These TCRs are of unknown antigen specificity. Source: CD4+ T cells from blood, cultured in vitro, taken about 7 months after SARS-CoV-2 vaccination. The source of these receptors is a human donor who had recovered from COVID-19.

By frequency in the sample, this clonotype is medium-sized. This rearrangement joins TRBV20-1 to TRBJ1-2; no clear D. V lost 2 bases to trimming and J lost 10 bases, with 20 bases between them. Germline CDR1 is DFQATT and CDR2 is SNEGSKA (reference sequence). CDR3 length equals 14 residues. The CDR3 is CSARSADYKEDYTF. CDR3 DNA sequence: TGCAGTGCTAGATCAGCGGATTACAAAGAGGACTACACCTTC.

This clonotype occurred a few times. V is TRBV6-5 and J is TRBJ1-2, with 7 positions matching TRBD1. Trimming at V came to 2 bases and at J to 4 bases, leaving 7 bases not matched to a gene. Germline V gene data show CDR1 as MNHEY and CDR2 as SVGAGI. CDR3 length: 15 amino acids. In DNA, the CDR3 is TGTGCCAGCAGTTACACCTCAGGGGGGCCCTATGGCTACACCTTC. Translating gives CASSYTSGGPYGYTF.

The chain links TRBV27 to TRBJ1-2, with 8 bases lining up with TRBD1. J was trimmed by 4 bases and V by 5 bases; bases with no gene match: 9. The CDR3 is made up of 15 amino acids. From germline, CDR1 is MNHEY and CDR2 SMNVEV (reference sequence). The CDR3 spells CASSTWAGTGYGYTF. As DNA, the CDR3 is TGTGCCAGCAGTACCTGGGCCGGGACAGGCTATGGCTACACCTTC.

This sequence joins TRBV20-1 and TRBJ2-6, with D unclear. The V gene lost 3 bases and the J gene lost 6 bases, with 12 bases spanning the gap. Per germline, CDR1 DFQATT and CDR2 SNEGSKA (reference sequence). The CDR3 covers 14 residues. The CDR3 sequence: CSASRQAEANVLTF. CDR3 DNA sequence: TGCAGTGCTAGTCGGCAGGCGGAGGCCAACGTCCTGACTTTC.

This clonotype was found once. The DNA of the CDR3 is TGCAGTGCTAAGACTAGCGGGAGGGCCACAGATACGCAGTATTTT. Amino acid sequence: CSAKTSGRATDTQYF. The chain recombines TRBV20-1 with TRBJ2-3; 14 positions match TRBD2. The germline CDR1 and CDR2 sequences are DFQATT and SNEGSKA (reference sequence). CDR3 length: 15 amino acids. With V trimmed by 4 bases and J by 2 bases, 2 bases remained unmatched.

This clonotype has more than one count but fewer than ten. The chain recombines TRBV7-2 with TRBJ2-7; D gene uncertain. This CDR3 comprises 13 residues. Per the germline V gene, CDR1 is SGHTA and CDR2 is FQGNSA. The germline V and J ends were trimmed by 5 bases and 4 bases, with 12 bases remaining between them. The CDR3 protein is CASSTNYLYEQYF. In nucleotides, the CDR3 is TGTGCCAGCAGCACAAATTACTTGTACGAGCAGTACTTC.

The chain is built from TRBV7-3 and TRBJ2-5, with 12 bases aligning to TRBD2. CDR1 SGHTA and CDR2 FQGTGA come from the germline V gene. Trimming at V came to 6 bases and at J to 7 bases, leaving 18 bases not matched to a gene. This CDR3 region has 18 residues. CDR3 region: CASSPTSGGTNTPATQYF. The CDR3 coding sequence is TGTGCCAGCAGTCCTACTAGCGGGGGGACTAATACCCCAGCGACCCAGTACTTC. Combining the CDR3 with reference TRBV7-3 and TRBJ2-5 gives the whole variable domain GAGVSQTPSNKVTEKGKYVELRCDPISGHTALYWYRQSLGQGPEFLIYFQGTGAADDSGLPNDRFFAVRPEGSVSTLKIQRTERGDSAVYLCASSPTSGGTNTPATQYFGPGTRLLVL.

A few counts support this clonotype. V usage is TRBV24-1 and J usage is TRBJ2-1; maybe TRBD2 (6 bases). This CDR3 is built from 16 residues. The V end was cut by 1 base, the J end by 1 base, with 10 bases between. Germline V lookup: CDR1 KGHDR, CDR2 SFDVKD. The CDR3 spells CATSDFGGKSYNEQFF. The CDR3 coding sequence is TGTGCCACCAGTGATTTCGGCGGGAAGTCCTACAATGAGCAGTTCTTC.

J is TRBJ2-3 and V is TRBV29-1; D may be TRBD2 (6 bases). V lost 5 bases, J lost 1 base, and 10 bases lay in between. Germline CDR1 SQVTM, CDR2 ANQGSEA. The CDR3 extends over 13 amino acids. The CDR3 DNA follows: TGCAGCGTTAAGGCTAGCGGCACAGATACGCAGTATTTT. Translating gives CSVKASGTDTQYF.

The chain combines TRBV20-1 with TRBJ2-3, with TRBD2 matching 11 bases. CDR1 and CDR2 from the germline V gene are DFQATT and SNEGSKA (reference sequence). V dropped 6 bases and J dropped 6; count of bases not matched to a gene: 8. The CDR3 totals 14 residues. The DNA of the CDR3 is TGCAGTGCCCAACTAGCGGGAGTATCGGATACGCAGTATTTT. Translating gives CSAQLAGVSDTQYF.

CDR3 bases: TGTGCCAGCAGTTTTATGCGGTCGGCGGCCCCTCGAGAGCAGTACTTC. Its translation: CASSFMRSAAPREQYF. The J gene is TRBJ2-7, the V gene TRBV27; no firm D call. From germline, CDR1 is MNHEY and CDR2 SMNVEV (reference sequence). The CDR3 totals 16 residues. Trimming pared 3 bases from V and 7 bases from J, leaving 22 bases between.

The V call is TRBV5-1, the J call TRBJ1-1; tentative D call: TRBD1 (5 bases). Trimming shortened V by 4 bases and J by 3 bases, and 10 bases separated the two germline ends. Germline CDR1 is SGHRS and CDR2 is YFSETQ. The CDR3 totals 13 residues. CDR3 region: CASSPGTDTEAFF. For the CDR3, the DNA is TGCGCCAGCAGCCCCGGGACCGACACTGAAGCTTTCTTT. Full variable domain (rest looked up from reference TRBV5-1 and TRBJ1-1): KAGVTQTPRYLIKTRGQQVTLSCSPISGHRSVSWYQQTPGQGLQFLFEYFSETQRNKGNFPGRFSGRQFSNSRSEMNVSTLELGDSALYLCASSPGTDTEAFFGQGTRLTVV.

The rearrangement links TRBV2 to TRBJ1-5; D is unclear. The V gene lost 4 bases and the J gene lost 5 bases, with 12 bases spanning the gap. The CDR3 contains 14 residues. Per the germline V gene, CDR1 is SNHLY and CDR2 is FYNNEI. The CDR3 region has the DNA TGTGCCAGCAGTGTGTTTGGCCAGGATCAGCCCCAGCATTTT. Its protein is CASSVFGQDQPQHF.

J is TRBJ1-2 and V is TRBV20-1; TRBD1 might be the D (5 bases). With 3 bases removed from V and 7 bases from J, the gap between germline ends came to 18 bases. This CDR3 is built from 14 residues. Germline V lookup: CDR1 DFQATT, CDR2 SNEGSKA (reference sequence). The CDR3 DNA reads as TGCAGTGCTAGGGACCCAAGACAGCTACTTGGCTACACCTTC. It specifies CSARDPRQLLGYTF.

The CDR3 DNA is TGTGCCAGCAGCTCCAGGACTAGCGGGAGGGGGGCCTACGAGCAGTACTTC. As protein: CASSSRTSGRGAYEQYF. V gene TRBV7-6 combines with J gene TRBJ2-7; 15 bases fit TRBD2. The V and J ends lost 4 bases and 2 bases, in that order; junction bases with no gene match: 6. The CDR3 covers 17 residues. In germline, CDR1 is SGHVS, CDR2 FNYEAQ. The full variable domain, with the rest looked up from reference TRBV7-6 and TRBJ2-7, is GAGVSQSPRYKVTKRGQDVALRCDPISGHVSLYWYRQALGQGPEFLTYFNYEAQQDKSGLPNDRFSAERPEGSISTLTIQRTEQRDSAMYRCASSSRTSGRGAYEQYFGPGTRLTVT.

V gene TRBV12-3 or TRBV12-4 combines with J gene TRBJ1-5; TRBD1 is a possible D gene (6 bases). There are 15 residues in the CDR3. Trimming pared 5 bases from V and 5 bases from J, leaving 16 bases between. CDR3 DNA: TGTGCCAGCAGTAGAGTGGCAGGGGATGATCAGCCCCAGCATTTT. This translates into CASSRVAGDDQPQHF.

This rearrangement joins TRBV6-2 or TRBV6-3 to TRBJ1-6, with D unclear. Looked up from germline, CDR1 is MNHEY and CDR2 is SVGEGT. With 7 bases removed from V and 4 bases from J, the gap between germline ends came to 11 bases. CDR3 length: 14 amino acids. CDR3 loop: CASIKESYNSPLHF. CDR3 nucleotides: TGTGCCAGCATCAAGGAGAGTTATAATTCACCCCTCCACTTT.

The chain employs TRBV6-1 and TRBJ1-5, with TRBD1 as a possible D gene (5 bases). The germline V gene encodes CDR1 MNHNS and CDR2 SASEGT. The CDR3 loop spans 16 amino acids. V lost 7 bases and J 4 bases, leaving 20 bases between the germline ends. The CDR3 protein is CASNRGREGENQPQHF. The CDR3 nucleotides read TGTGCCAGCAACCGGGGCAGGGAAGGGGAGAATCAGCCCCAGCATTTT.

The chain links TRBV20-1 to TRBJ2-7; 11 bases align to TRBD2. Germline loops: CDR1 DFQATT, CDR2 SNEGSKA (reference sequence). Trimming cost V 6 bases and J 2 bases; bases outside gene matches: 9. The CDR3 has 15 residues. In DNA form, the CDR3 reads TGCAGTGCCCCAATAGCGGGAGGGCCCACCTACGAGCAGTACTTC. Protein sequence: CSAPIAGGPTYEQYF.

This clonotype was counted between two and nine times. This chain links TRBV7-9 with TRBJ2-5, with 7 bases fitting TRBD2. This CDR3 spans 14 amino acids. Germline V lookup: CDR1 SEHNR, CDR2 FQNEAQ (reference sequence). Trimming removed 6 bases from V and 2 bases from J; junction bases left unmatched: 6. CDR3 sequence (DNA): TGTGCCAGCAGTCCATGGGGGGGGCAAGAGACCCAGTACTTC. Its protein product is CASSPWGGQETQYF.

This clonotype came up a few times. The V and J genes are TRBV7-2 and TRBJ1-5; D is perhaps TRBD1 (6 bases). V was pared by 4 bases and J by 3 bases, with 13 bases between. The CDR3 runs to 15 residues. Germline V CDR1 and CDR2: SGHTA, FQGNSA. The CDR3 here is CASSSSGHYNQPQHF. The DNA for the CDR3 is TGTGCCAGCAGCTCCTCGGGACACTACAATCAGCCCCAGCATTTT.

In this sample, this clonotype turned up a few times. The chain employs TRBV7-6 and TRBJ2-3, with D tentatively TRBD1 (6 bases). This CDR3 has 15 amino acids. Trimming pared 5 bases from V and 1 base from J, leaving 13 bases between. Germline lookup yields CDR1 SGHVS and CDR2 FNYEAQ. The DNA of the CDR3 is TGTGCCAGCAGCCCCACGACAGGCCGCACAGATACGCAGTATTTT. Protein product: CASSPTTGRTDTQYF.

This clonotype turned up a few times. The rearrangement joins TRBV20-1 to TRBJ1-5; D is ambiguous. The CDR3 runs to 13 residues. CDR1 DFQATT and CDR2 SNEGSKA come from the germline V gene (reference sequence). Trimming took 6 bases from V and 4 from J, leaving 13 bases between them. The CDR3 bases are TGCAGTGCGAGCCCCGGACCAAATCAGCCCCAGCATTTT. It translates to CSASPGPNQPQHF.

The chain recombines TRBV20-1 with TRBJ2-3; either TRBD1 or TRBD2 may supply D (6 bases each). The length of the CDR3 is 16 residues. Germline V gives CDR1 DFQATT, CDR2 SNEGSKA (reference sequence). The V gene lost 6 bases and the J gene lost 6 bases, with 25 bases spanning the gap. The CDR3 DNA is TGCAGTGCCACCTTATCGGCGGGATCCACAGGGGATACGCAGTATTTT. It yields the protein CSATLSAGSTGDTQYF.

The V call is TRBV20-1, the J call TRBJ1-5, with 9 nucleotides matching TRBD1. CDR3 size: 16 residues. V was clipped by 0 bases and J by 5 bases; unmatched bases: 8. CDR1 DFQATT and CDR2 SNEGSKA come from the germline V gene (reference sequence). The CDR3 loop reads CSARDPGQGRDQPQHF. The CDR3 DNA reads TGCAGTGCTAGAGATCCGGGACAGGGAAGAGATCAGCCCCAGCATTTT.

This clonotype was seen just once. One end of the junction varies from germline; a read error may be responsible. CDR3 amino acids: CASSETWVGLSWETQYF. DNA for the CDR3: TGTGCCAGCAGTGAAACTTGGGTAGGACTTTCCTGGGAGACCCAGTACTTC. This rearrangement joins TRBV10-3 to TRBJ2-5, with a weak D call TRBD2 (5 bases). The germline CDR1 and CDR2 sequences are ENHRY and SYGVKD. The CDR3 is 17 amino acids.

V and J are TRBV24-1 and TRBJ2-7; 9 bases are shared with TRBD1. Per the germline V gene, CDR1 is KGHDR and CDR2 is SFDVKD. The CDR3 is made up of 14 amino acids. CDR3 residues: CVKGQGQGLFEQYF. The CDR3 DNA follows: TGTGTCAAGGGGCAGGGACAGGGTTTGTTCGAGCAGTACTTC.

By its share, this clonotype is medium-sized. The CDR3 DNA is TGTGCCACCAGCAGGCCACAGACAGGGCGTTATCAGCCCCAGCATTTT. This encodes CATSRPQTGRYQPQHF. This chain links TRBV15 with TRBJ1-5, with 7 positions matching TRBD1. V was clipped by 3 bases and J by 5 bases; unmatched bases: 10. CDR3 length: 16 residues. The germline V gene encodes CDR1 LNHNV and CDR2 YYDKDF (reference sequence).